This T cell receptor (beta chain) was sequenced in a study of T-cell reconstitution after alpha-beta-depleted transplantation in children. This CDR3 spans 16 amino acids. CDR1 SGHRS and CDR2 YFSETQ come from the germline V gene. A library of TCRbeta sequences, prepared with unique molecular identifiers, was generated. Via MiXCR, TCRdb re-called the PCR reads, giving one row per CDR3 protein. This sample has approximately 240,000 distinct CDR3 sequences, with approximately 9.8% found just once. This clonotype has ten or more counts. One junction end disagrees with the germline gene, perhaps due to a read error.

V and J are TRBV5-1 and TRBJ2-1; D perhaps matches TRBD2 (5 bases). The sample was PBMCs from the stem cell graft donor, taken from the stem cell graft. The sequence was collected from a human donor who donated a stem cell graft to a child with SCID. CDR3 in amino acids: CASSLAVGIAHNEQFF. CDR3 nucleotide sequence: TGCGCCAGTAGCTTGGCCGTAGGTATAGCGCACAATGAGCAGTTCTTC.